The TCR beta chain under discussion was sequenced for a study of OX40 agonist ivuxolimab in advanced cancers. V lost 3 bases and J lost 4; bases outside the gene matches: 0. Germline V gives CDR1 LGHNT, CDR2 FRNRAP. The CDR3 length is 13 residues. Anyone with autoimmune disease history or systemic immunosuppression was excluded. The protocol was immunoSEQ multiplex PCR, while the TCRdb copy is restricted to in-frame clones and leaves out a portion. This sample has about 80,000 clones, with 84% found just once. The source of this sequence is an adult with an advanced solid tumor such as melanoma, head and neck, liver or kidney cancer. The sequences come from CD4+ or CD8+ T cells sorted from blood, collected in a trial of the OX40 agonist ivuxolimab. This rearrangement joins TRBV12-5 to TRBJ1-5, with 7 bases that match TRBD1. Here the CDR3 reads CASGLQGNQPQHF. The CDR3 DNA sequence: TGTGCTAGTGGTTTACAGGGGAATCAGCCCCAGCATTTT. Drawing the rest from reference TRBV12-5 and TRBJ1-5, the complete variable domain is DARVTQTPRHKVTEMGQEVTMRCQPILGHNTVFWYRQTMMQGLELLAYFRNRAPLDDSGMPKDRFSAEMPDATLATLKIQPSEPRDSAVYFCASGLQGNQPQHFGDGTRLSIL.